The 12 T cell receptor beta chains below were found in one sample sequenced in a study of blood T cell repertoires in COVID-19. Only in-frame clones appear in the TCRdb table, and some are missing; sequencing was by immunoSEQ multiplex PCR. The table includes 110,000 to 150,000 clones, about 83% detected once. The sequenced sample was peripheral blood. All receptors derive from a human donor in a cohort sampled during active COVID-19.

This clone has a single count. The chain is built from TRBV19 and TRBJ2-1; 9 nucleotides match TRBD2. The CDR3 consists of 17 residues. The junction had 16 bases not matched to a gene; V was cut back by 9 bases and J by 4 bases. Looked up from germline, CDR1 is LNHDA and CDR2 is SQIVND (reference sequence). The CDR3 bases are TGTGCCAGCAGCGAAGGGACTAGCCGCTCCGGATACAATGAGCAGTTCTTC. Protein product: CASSEGTSRSGYNEQFF. Using reference TRBV19 and TRBJ2-1 for the parts outside the CDR3, the full variable domain is DGGITQSPKYLFRKEGQNVTLSCEQNLNHDAMYWYRQDPGQGLRLIYYSQIVNDFQKGDIAEGYSVSREKKESFPLTVTSAQKNPTAFYLCASSEGTSRSGYNEQFFGPGTRLTVL.

The chain uses TRBV24-1 and TRBJ2-5; TRBD1 might be the D (5 bases). V gave up 0 bases and J gave up 5 bases, with 12 bases separating them. The CDR3 has 15 amino acids. Germline assignment: CDR1 KGHDR and CDR2 SFDVKD. CDR3 protein: CATSDLQVGRETQYF. CDR3 DNA sequence: TGTGCCACCAGTGATTTGCAAGTGGGGCGTGAGACCCAGTACTTC.

This clone appeared a single time. This rearrangement joins TRBV28 to TRBJ2-7; maybe TRBD1 (6 bases). The V and J ends lost 5 bases and 2 bases respectively, with 16 bases between them. Germline V CDR1 and CDR2: MDHEN, SYDVKM. The CDR3 consists of 15 residues. DNA of the CDR3: TGTGCCAGCAGTGCGCACAGGGTAGGGGCCTACGAGCAGTACTTC. It translates to CASSAHRVGAYEQYF.

The genes are TRBV5-6 and TRBJ1-2; D is possibly TRBD1 (5 bases). V dropped 6 bases and J dropped 4 bases, with 16 bases sitting between them. Germline V CDR1 and CDR2: SGHDT, YYEEEE. This CDR3 has 14 residues. The CDR3 protein is CASIVRTRVYGYTF. CDR3 coding DNA: TGTGCCAGCATCGTGAGGACAAGAGTCTATGGCTACACCTTC.

The rearrangement links TRBV15 to TRBJ2-7; 13 nucleotides align to TRBD2. With 9 bases clipped from V and 4 bases from J, the junction kept 3 bases outside the gene matches. The germline V gene has CDR1 LNHNV and CDR2 YYDKDF (reference sequence). The length of the CDR3 is 13 residues. The CDR3 spells CATRTSGSYEQYF. As DNA, the CDR3 is TGTGCCACAAGGACTAGCGGGAGTTACGAGCAGTACTTC.

The V and J genes are TRBV6-5 and TRBJ1-5; 7 bases align to TRBD1. Germline CDR1 MNHEY, CDR2 SVGAGI. The V and J ends lost 5 bases and 4 bases, in that order; junction bases with no gene match: 2. This CDR3 is built from 13 residues. CDR3 residues: CASSTRGNQPQHF. CDR3 nucleotides: TGTGCCAGCAGTACCAGGGGGAATCAGCCCCAGCATTTT.

V usage is TRBV7-9 and J usage is TRBJ1-1, with D uncertain. V was shortened by 6 bases and J by 1 base, with 12 bases between the two germline ends. Germline V lookup: CDR1 SEHNR, CDR2 FQNEAQ (reference sequence). This CDR3 is 14 amino acids long. The DNA of the CDR3 is TGTGCCAGCAGACCCGGCGGGCGGAACACTGAAGCTTTCTTT. Amino acids: CASRPGGRNTEAFF.

J is TRBJ1-4 and V is TRBV27; D perhaps matches TRBD1 (5 bases). The CDR3 covers 17 residues. V was shortened by 3 bases and J by 0 bases, with 14 bases between the two germline ends. Germline lookup yields CDR1 MNHEY and CDR2 SMNVEV (reference sequence). This CDR3 reads CASSLGPGRSTNEKLFF. CDR3 DNA sequence: TGTGCCAGCAGTTTGGGGCCCGGCCGATCAACTAATGAAAAACTGTTTTTT.

The chain links TRBV6-2 or TRBV6-3 to TRBJ1-5; D is uncertain. CDR3 size: 15 residues. V lost 0 bases and J lost 9, with 15 bases in between. The germline V gene has CDR1 MNHEY and CDR2 SVGEGT. The CDR3 DNA follows: TGTGCCAGCAGTTACTCGAAACAGCCTCGTGGGCCCCAGCATTTT. Its translation: CASSYSKQPRGPQHF.

The J gene is TRBJ1-5, the V gene TRBV6-5, with D hard to call. Trimming pared 6 bases from V and 9 bases from J, leaving 18 bases between. The CDR3 is made up of 14 amino acids. The V gene's germline CDR1 is MNHEY and CDR2 SVGAGI. Written as DNA, the CDR3 is TGTGCCAGCAGACTAGACGGGGTCACGGGGCCCCAGCATTTT. Residues: CASRLDGVTGPQHF.

The chain employs TRBV5-1 and TRBJ2-2; 16 bases fit TRBD2. The CDR3 runs 16 residues. With 7 bases clipped from V and 7 bases from J, the junction kept 7 bases outside the gene matches. Germline values: CDR1 SGHRS, CDR2 YFSETQ. Written as DNA, the CDR3 is TGCGCCAGCGGCCCGGGACTAGCGGGAGGGGTCGGGGAGCTGTTTTTT. Encoded protein: CASGPGLAGGVGELFF.

The chain couples TRBV5-4 to TRBJ2-1, with TRBD2 identical over 7 bases. V lost 4 bases, J lost 3 bases, and 10 bases stayed unmatched. Germline V gives CDR1 SGHNT, CDR2 YYREEE (reference sequence). There are 16 residues in the CDR3. Here the CDR3 reads CASSPPAGMVYNEQFF. The CDR3 nucleotides read TGTGCCAGCAGCCCTCCAGCGGGGATGGTCTACAATGAGCAGTTCTTC.